One and the same sample provided the 3 T cell receptor beta chains below, sequenced in a study of pediatric ulcerative colitis (dated by TCRdb to between 2017 and 2020). Library prep was done by the immunoSEQ multiplex PCR assay. TCRdb's version of the immuneACCESS table is confined to in-frame rearrangements and falls short of the full clone set. An unresolved V gene accounts for under half of the shortfall where checked; the remainder is of unknown origin. The sample table lists 30,000 to 45,000 clones, roughly 80% of them with a count of one. Jointly, the top ten make up more than 20% of the sample. The sample comprised blood. These receptors were obtained from a girl aged 5-17 years with moderate ulcerative colitis.

The rearrangement joins TRBV7-8 to TRBJ2-7; 7 positions match TRBD2. The junction had 13 bases not matched to a gene; V was cut back by 9 bases and J by 2 bases. Germline lookup yields CDR1 SGHVS and CDR2 FQNEAQ. This CDR3 has 15 amino acids. CDR3 DNA sequence: TGTGCCAGTCTTAGGGGTACCGGGGGGACCTACGAGCAGTACTTC. It translates to CASLRGTGGTYEQYF.

The gene calls are TRBV6-1 and TRBJ2-7; D is possibly TRBD1 (5 bases). In germline, CDR1 is MNHNS, CDR2 SASEGT. Trimming stripped 6 bases from V and 1 base from J, with 13 bases between. The CDR3 consists of 14 residues. The CDR3 is CASSEQVNSYEQYF. For the CDR3, the DNA is TGTGCCAGCAGCGAACAGGTTAATTCCTACGAGCAGTACTTC.

This chain links TRBV27 with TRBJ1-6; 8 bases map to TRBD1. From germline, CDR1 is MNHEY and CDR2 SMNVEV (reference sequence). CDR3 size: 17 residues. Losses at the gene ends were 5 bases for V and 0 bases for J; bases not matched to a gene: 6. This CDR3 is CASSQGQVVSYNSPLHF. The CDR3 DNA sequence: TGTGCCAGCAGTCAGGGACAGGTCGTCTCCTATAATTCACCCCTCCACTTT.